Listed here are 16 T cell receptor beta chains from one sample, sequenced in a study of T cell responses to AZD1222 COVID-19 vaccine. This table comes from immunoSEQ multiplex PCR, and its TCRdb copy is limited to in-frame clones, with some not included. This sample has about 130,000 clones, with roughly 86% found just once. Sequenced material: peripheral blood, taken on day 0 of AZD1222 vaccination. The receptors originated from an adult in good health.

The chain has TRBV30 and TRBJ1-6; D gene uncertain. The length of the CDR3 is 13 residues. Deletions cut 2 bases from V and 8 bases from J, with 10 bases between. Germline CDR1 GTSNPN, CDR2 SVGIG (reference sequence). CDR3 in amino acids: CAWSRVGDSPLHF. For the CDR3, the DNA is TGTGCCTGGAGTCGGGTCGGTGATTCACCCCTCCACTTT.

The CDR3 loop reads CASSHLYTGELFF. CDR3 sequence (DNA): TGTGCCAGCAGCCATTTATACACCGGGGAGCTGTTTTTT. J is TRBJ2-2 and V is TRBV3-1 (or the pseudogene TRBV3-2); no firm D call. This CDR3 has 13 residues. CDR1 LGHDT and CDR2 YNNKEL come from the germline V gene (reference sequence). Trimming cost V 3 bases and J 3 bases, with 5 bases left between them.

The table lists this clone with a few counts. The V gene is TRBV5-1, the J gene TRBJ2-5; 9 nucleotides align to TRBD1. The CDR3 has 15 residues. V shed 0 bases, J shed 2 bases, and the junction held 2 bases outside the gene matches. Germline CDR1 reads SGHRS; CDR2 reads YFSETQ. The chain's CDR3 is CASSLGQGVQETQYF. The CDR3 DNA reads as TGCGCCAGCAGCTTGGGACAGGGGGTACAAGAGACCCAGTACTTC.

The V call is TRBV28, the J call TRBJ1-2, with 9 nucleotides matching TRBD1. There are 15 residues in the CDR3. V lost 4 bases, J lost 2 bases, and 5 bases stayed unmatched. Per germline, CDR1 MDHEN and CDR2 SYDVKM. As DNA, the CDR3 is TGTGCCAGCAGTTATCTCGGACAGGGGAACTATGGCTACACCTTC. As protein: CASSYLGQGNYGYTF.

V gene TRBV27 combines with J gene TRBJ2-3; TRBD2 aligns across 12 bases. CDR3 size: 19 residues. V was pared by 5 bases and J by 4 bases, with 16 bases of the junction left unmatched. CDR1 is MNHEY and CDR2 is SMNVEV in the germline V gene (reference sequence). Here the CDR3 reads CASSPTSGRRFISADTQYF. For the CDR3, the DNA is TGTGCCAGCAGTCCGACTAGCGGGAGACGGTTCATAAGCGCAGATACGCAGTATTTT.

The chain joins TRBV19 to TRBJ1-2; D gene ambiguous. V lost 3 bases and J 3 bases, leaving 14 bases between the germline ends. CDR3 length: 15 amino acids. The germline gives CDR1 LNHDA, CDR2 SQIVND (reference sequence). The CDR3 coding sequence is TGTGCCAGTAGTATGTACGAGGGTATAGACTATGGCTACACCTTC. Residues: CASSMYEGIDYGYTF.

In its sample, this clone ranks as medium-sized. The genes are TRBV5-8 and TRBJ2-7, with a weak D call TRBD1 (5 bases). This CDR3 comprises 14 residues. The V gene's germline CDR1 is SGHTS and CDR2 YDEGEE. Trimming stripped 0 bases from V and 0 bases from J, with 7 bases between. CDR3 bases: TGTGCCAGCAGCTTGGGGGGCCACTCCTACGAGCAGTACTTC. Residues: CASSLGGHSYEQYF. The variable domain in full, completed from reference TRBV5-8 and TRBJ2-7, reads EAGVTQSPTHLIKTRGQQATLRCSPISGHTSVYWYQQALGLGLQFLLWYDEGEERNRGNFPPRFSGRQFPNYSSELNVNALELEDSALYLCASSLGGHSYEQYFGPGTRLTVT.

The chain joins TRBV7-8 to TRBJ1-4; TRBD1 agrees at 8 bases. This CDR3 is 14 amino acids long. Germline assignment: CDR1 SGHVS and CDR2 FQNEAQ. The V segment lost 4 bases and the J segment 8 bases; nucleotides outside the gene matches: 6. Here the CDR3 reads CASSSDRVGEKLFF. The CDR3 DNA follows: TGTGCCAGCAGCTCGGACAGGGTGGGGGAAAAACTGTTTTTT. Filled out from reference TRBV7-8 and TRBJ1-4, the complete variable domain reads GAGVSQSPRYKVAKRGQDVALRCDPISGHVSLFWYQQALGQGPEFLTYFQNEAQLDKSGLPSDRFFAERPEGSVSTLKIQRTQQEDSAVYLCASSSDRVGEKLFFGSGTQLSVL.

This clone ranks as medium-sized. This chain joins TRBV6-2 or TRBV6-3 and TRBJ1-2; no reliable D call. V was cut by 4 bases and J by 3 bases, with 12 bases left in between. The CDR3 spans 14 residues. Germline CDR1 and CDR2: MNHEY and SVGEGT. The CDR3: CASSLTQEDYGYTF. In DNA form, the CDR3 reads TGTGCCAGCAGTTTGACCCAAGAGGACTATGGCTACACCTTC.

The chain has TRBV6-5 and TRBJ1-2; the match to TRBD1 covers 9 bases. The junction had 5 bases not matched to a gene; V was cut back by 2 bases and J by 4 bases. Germline-derived CDR1 and CDR2 are MNHEY and SVGAGI. The CDR3 is 15 amino acids. Here the CDR3 DNA reads TGTGCCAGCAGTTACACCCAGGACAGGGGCTATGGCTACACCTTC. Amino acid sequence: CASSYTQDRGYGYTF.

CDR3 protein: CASSYSDGLNLLYF. DNA for the CDR3: TGTGCCAGCAGTTACTCTGATGGGCTTAACCTCCTTTACTTC. The chain joins TRBV6-5 to TRBJ2-5; unclear D gene. Trimming left V 0 bases short and J 14 bases short, with 19 bases between. The CDR3 is 14 amino acids. From germline, CDR1 is MNHEY and CDR2 SVGAGI.

The chain couples TRBV6-5 to TRBJ1-2; TRBD1 agrees at 9 bases. The CDR3 is made up of 14 amino acids. The V segment lost 5 bases and the J segment 2 bases; nucleotides outside the gene matches: 3. Germline values: CDR1 MNHEY, CDR2 SVGAGI. This CDR3 reads CASSQGQGNYGYTF. Here the CDR3 DNA reads TGTGCCAGCAGTCAGGGACAGGGCAACTATGGCTACACCTTC.

The rearrangement links TRBV28 to TRBJ1-1; 9 nucleotides align to TRBD1. V dropped 8 bases and J dropped 1; count of bases not matched to a gene: 2. The CDR3 is 13 residues long. Germline CDR1 is MDHEN and CDR2 is SYDVKM. The CDR3 loop is CASQTGGNTEAFF. CDR3 nucleotide sequence: TGTGCCAGCCAGACAGGGGGGAACACTGAAGCTTTCTTT.

Only a few counts were recorded for this clone. The gene calls are TRBV29-1 and TRBJ1-2; D is unresolved. Germline CDR1 is SQVTM and CDR2 is ANQGSEA. Trimming took 3 bases from V and 2 from J, leaving 10 bases between them. The CDR3 is 13 residues long. This chain's CDR3 is CSVDSGSNYGYTF. DNA of the CDR3: TGCAGCGTTGATAGTGGTTCCAACTATGGCTACACCTTC.

The genes are TRBV5-1 and TRBJ1-1, with D tentatively TRBD1 (5 bases). This CDR3 has 13 amino acids. CDR1 and CDR2 (germline): SGHRS, YFSETQ. Trimming removed 0 bases from V and 7 bases from J, with 10 bases in between. The CDR3 coding sequence is TGCGCCAGCAGCTTGGGGGACGGCTATGAAGCTTTCTTT. Its protein product is CASSLGDGYEAFF.

This clone was seen just once. The chain couples TRBV19 to TRBJ2-6, with D possibly TRBD1 on 6 matching bases. The CDR3 runs 15 residues. Germline V gives CDR1 LNHDA, CDR2 SQIVND (reference sequence). Trimming took 5 bases from V and 0 from J, leaving 8 bases between them. CDR3: CASSADSSGANVLTF. In DNA form, the CDR3 reads TGTGCCAGTAGTGCGGACAGCTCTGGGGCCAACGTCCTGACTTTC.